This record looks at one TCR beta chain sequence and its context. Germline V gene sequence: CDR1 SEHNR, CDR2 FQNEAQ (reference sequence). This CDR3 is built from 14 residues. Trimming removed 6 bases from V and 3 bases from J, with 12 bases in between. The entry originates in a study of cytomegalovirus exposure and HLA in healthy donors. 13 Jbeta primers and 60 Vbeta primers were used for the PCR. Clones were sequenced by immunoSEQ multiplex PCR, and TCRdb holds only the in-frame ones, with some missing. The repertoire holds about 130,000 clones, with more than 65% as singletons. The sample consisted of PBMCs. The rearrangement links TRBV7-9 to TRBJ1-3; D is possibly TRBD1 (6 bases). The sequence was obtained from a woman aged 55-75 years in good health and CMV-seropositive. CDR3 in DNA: TGTGCCAGCAGTAAACAGGGTCTTGGAAACACCATATATTTT. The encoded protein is CASSKQGLGNTIYF. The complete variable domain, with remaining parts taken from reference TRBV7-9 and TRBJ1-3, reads DTGVSQNPRHKITKRGQNVTFRCDPISEHNRLYWYRQTLGQGPEFLTYFQNEAQLEKSRLLSDRFSAERPKGSFSTLEIQRTEQGDSAMYLCASSKQGLGNTIYFGEGSWLTVV.